The 15 T cell receptor beta chains reported below all come from one sample, sequenced in a study of blood T cell repertoires in COVID-19. Measured with immunoSEQ multiplex PCR; TCRdb has only the in-frame clones, and not every one. The top ten hold 24% of the sample, which has about 95,000 clones, about four fifths seen once. What was sequenced was peripheral blood. These receptors were collected from a human donor in a cohort sampled during active COVID-19.

The chain employs TRBV29-1 and TRBJ2-7; 12 bases agree with TRBD2. CDR3 length equals 16 residues. V lost 4 bases and J lost 3; bases outside the gene matches: 10. Germline V gives CDR1 SQVTM, CDR2 ANQGSEA. CDR3 sequence reads: CSVVVTSGRRVYEQYF. The CDR3, as DNA: TGCAGCGTTGTTGTGACTAGCGGGAGAAGGGTCTACGAGCAGTACTTC.

J is TRBJ2-6 and V is TRBV5-5; the D gene is possibly TRBD1 (5 bases). The CDR3 has 15 residues. Germline V gene data show CDR1 as SGHKS and CDR2 as YYEKEE (reference sequence). V lost 0 bases and J 3 bases, leaving 7 bases between the germline ends. The CDR3 nucleotides read TGTGCCAGCAGCTTGGCAGGGAATGGGGCCAACGTCCTGACTTTC. It is translated as CASSLAGNGANVLTF.

The chain recombines TRBV5-4 with TRBJ2-2, with 8 bases fitting TRBD1. V was pared by 4 bases and J by 8 bases, with 4 bases of the junction left unmatched. Germline V lookup: CDR1 SGHNT, CDR2 YYREEE (reference sequence). CDR3 length: 13 residues. The CDR3 region has the DNA TGTGCCAGCAGCCAGGGGACAGGTGGGGAGCTGTTTTTT. Translation gives CASSQGTGGELFF.

This clone has only one observation. This chain connects TRBV5-1 to TRBJ2-1; possibly TRBD2 for D (5 bases). Germline V gene sequence: CDR1 SGHRS, CDR2 YFSETQ. CDR3 length equals 15 residues. V was clipped by 0 bases and J by 5 bases, with 12 bases between them. CDR3 DNA sequence: TGCGCCAGCAGCTTGGCCGGCGGGCGGGACAATGAGCAGTTCTTC. Translated, it gives CASSLAGGRDNEQFF.

The chain joins TRBV3-1 (or the pseudogene TRBV3-2) to TRBJ2-7; 9 bases match TRBD2. V lost 0 bases, J lost 0 bases, and 6 bases stayed unmatched. The germline V gene has CDR1 LGHDT and CDR2 YNNKEL (reference sequence). The CDR3 is 17 amino acids. Here the CDR3 DNA reads TGTGCCAGCAGCCAAGATACTAGCGGGCGTAGCTCCTACGAGCAGTACTTC. Protein product: CASSQDTSGRSSYEQYF.

The sample holds a few counts of this clone. The chain joins TRBV6-1 to TRBJ1-3, with D uncertain. The V end was cut by 2 bases, the J end by 4 bases, with 6 bases between. The CDR3 contains 13 residues. Germline values: CDR1 MNHNS, CDR2 SASEGT. CDR3: CASSETGGNTIYF. CDR3 DNA sequence: TGTGCCAGCAGTGAAACGGGAGGAAACACCATATATTTT.

This chain connects TRBV7-8 to TRBJ1-2; D is ambiguous. V was shortened by 3 bases and J by 8 bases, with 10 bases between the two germline ends. This CDR3 is 12 amino acids long. Germline V gives CDR1 SGHVS, CDR2 FQNEAQ. For the CDR3, the DNA is TGTGCCAGCAGCTTGACTCTGGAGGGCTACACCTTC. Its translation is CASSLTLEGYTF. The variable domain in full, with the rest retrieved from reference TRBV7-8 and TRBJ1-2, is GAGVSQSPRYKVAKRGQDVALRCDPISGHVSLFWYQQALGQGPEFLTYFQNEAQLDKSGLPSDRFFAERPEGSVSTLKIQRTQQEDSAVYLCASSLTLEGYTFGSGTRLTVV.

This chain joins TRBV27 and TRBJ1-5; no clear D gene. This CDR3 has 16 residues. Germline V gene lookup returns CDR1 MNHEY and CDR2 SMNVEV (reference sequence). Deletions cut 4 bases from V and 3 bases from J, with 16 bases between. The CDR3 DNA sequence: TGTGCCAGCAGTTCCATGCAGGAAGTGTACAATCAGCCCCAGCATTTT. Encoded protein: CASSSMQEVYNQPQHF.

This chain links TRBV28 with TRBJ2-3; 11 bases match TRBD2. The V and J ends lost 2 bases and 6 bases, in that order; junction bases with no gene match: 7. The CDR3 loop spans 16 amino acids. From germline, CDR1 is MDHEN and CDR2 SYDVKM. CDR3 DNA sequence: TGTGCCAGCAGTTTAACTAGCGGGAGCCCACGGGATACGCAGTATTTT. Translation: CASSLTSGSPRDTQYF.

The V call is TRBV9, the J call TRBJ2-3; D gene unclear. The V gene's germline CDR1 is SGDLS and CDR2 YYNGEE. V lost 2 bases and J lost 2, with 6 bases in between. This CDR3 is built from 13 residues. CDR3 DNA: TGTGCCAGCAGCGTCGCTATCACAGATACGCAGTATTTT. Translated, it gives CASSVAITDTQYF.

The chain couples TRBV11-2 to TRBJ1-6, with 8 bases identical to TRBD1. In germline, CDR1 is SGHAT, CDR2 FQNNGV. The junction had 7 bases not matched to a gene; V was cut back by 6 bases and J by 9 bases. This CDR3 contains 14 residues. The CDR3 coding sequence is TGTGCCAGCAGACCCGGACAGGGTGGTTCACCCCTCCACTTT. This gives the protein CASRPGQGGSPLHF.

The count of this clone is one. CDR3 amino acids: CASSVRWSGSEQYF. Written as DNA, the CDR3 is TGTGCCAGCAGCGTAAGATGGAGCGGCAGCGAGCAGTACTTC. The chain couples TRBV9 to TRBJ2-7, with D perhaps matching TRBD2 (5 bases). V was cut by 1 base and J by 6 bases, with 14 bases left in between. This CDR3 spans 14 amino acids. The germline V gene has CDR1 SGDLS and CDR2 YYNGEE.

This chain connects TRBV7-6 to TRBJ1-1; D gene unclear. The CDR3 contains 14 residues. Germline loops: CDR1 SGHVS, CDR2 FNYEAQ. V dropped 5 bases and J dropped 8 bases, with 18 bases sitting between them. The DNA of the CDR3 is TGTGCCAGCAGCCCCGTCGGCGGAACCCCCGAAGCTTTCTTT. Translation: CASSPVGGTPEAFF. Supplemented by reference TRBV7-6 and TRBJ1-1, the full variable domain reads GAGVSQSPRYKVTKRGQDVALRCDPISGHVSLYWYRQALGQGPEFLTYFNYEAQQDKSGLPNDRFSAERPEGSISTLTIQRTEQRDSAMYRCASSPVGGTPEAFFGQGTRLTVV.

This clone was detected a few times. This chain joins TRBV6-1 and TRBJ2-2; 11 bases are shared with TRBD2. CDR1 is MNHNS, CDR2 SASEGT, per germline. The CDR3 runs to 19 residues. V was pared by 1 base and J by 0 bases, with 7 bases of the junction left unmatched. DNA of the CDR3: TGTGCCAGCAGTGAAGTGACTAGCGGGGTGACCGCGAACACCGGGGAGCTGTTTTTT. The encoded protein is CASSEVTSGVTANTGELFF.

The chain uses TRBV6-5 and TRBJ2-5, with a weak D call TRBD1 (7 bases). Trimming left V 8 bases short and J 5 bases short, with 21 bases between. The CDR3 covers 15 residues. The germline gives CDR1 MNHEY, CDR2 SVGAGI. This CDR3 reads CASAPISGGGETQYF. The CDR3 bases are TGTGCCAGCGCCCCGATTAGCGGAGGGGGCGAGACCCAGTACTTC.